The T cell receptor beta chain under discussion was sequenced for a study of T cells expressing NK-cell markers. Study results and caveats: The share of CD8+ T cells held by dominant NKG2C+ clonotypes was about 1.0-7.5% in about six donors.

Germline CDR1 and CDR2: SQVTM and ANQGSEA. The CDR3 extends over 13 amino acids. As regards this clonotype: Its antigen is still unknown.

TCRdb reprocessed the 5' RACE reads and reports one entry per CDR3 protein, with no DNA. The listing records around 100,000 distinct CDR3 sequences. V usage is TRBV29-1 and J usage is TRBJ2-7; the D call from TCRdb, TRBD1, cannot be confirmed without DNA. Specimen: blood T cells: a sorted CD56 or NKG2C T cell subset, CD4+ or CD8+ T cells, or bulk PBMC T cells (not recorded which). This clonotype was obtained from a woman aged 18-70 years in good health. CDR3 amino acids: CSVETGAPYEQYF.